The rows below give T cell receptor beta chains drawn from one sample of a study of cytotoxic CD8 clonotypes in ibrutinib-treated CLL. Measured with immunoSEQ multiplex PCR; TCRdb has only the in-frame clones, and not every one. This sample has about 63,000 clones, with roughly 71% found just once. This specimen was PBMCs, taken after 12 months of ibrutinib treatment. Source of these receptors: a human donor with chronic lymphocytic leukemia. Each CDR3 is given with its conserved first and last residue. Fields, in order: V gene, D gene, clone size, J gene, CDR3 DNA, CDR3 protein. The D gene is left open where the match is weak. Clone size appears in some rows only: once, few, many, or a class for an expanded clone.

>TRBV29-1|TRBD2|-|TRBJ2-1
TGCAGCGTTGAAGGGCCCGGGACTAGCCAAATCTTC
CSVEGPGTSQIF
>TRBV30|-|-|TRBJ2-7
TGTGCCTGGTTATCTTTAGAGGGCGACAACGAGCAGTACTTC
CAWLSLEGDNEQYF
>TRBV28|-|-|TRBJ2-3
TGTGCCAGCCGATCCCCGGGAAGCGGCACAGATACGCAGTATTTT
CASRSPGSGTDTQYF
>TRBV7-3|TRBD2|-|TRBJ2-1
TGTGCCAGCAGCCTGATGGGACTAGCGGGAGGAACTGAGCAGTTCTTC
CASSLMGLAGGTEQFF
>TRBV18|-|few|TRBJ2-1
TGTGCCAGCTCACCTGACCCAGGGAGGAATGAGCAGTTCTTC
CASSPDPGRNEQFF
>TRBV6-5|-|-|TRBJ2-3
TGTGCCAGCAGCCGAGAAAGCGTGGATACGCAGTATTTT
CASSRESVDTQYF
>TRBV27|TRBD2|-|TRBJ2-1
TGTGCCAGCAGCTTTAGCGGGAGGCTTTACAATGAGCAGTTCTTC
CASSFSGRLYNEQFF
>TRBV7-5|-|-|TRBJ1-5
TGTGCCAGAAGCTTAAGGAGGGTGGGACAGGGTTTGGGTAGCAATCAGCCCCAGCATTTT
CARSLRRVGQGLGSNQPQHF
>TRBV11-1|-|-|TRBJ2-1
TGTGCCAGCAGCCCCCCGGCAGGCTACAATGAGCAGTTCTTC
CASSPPAGYNEQFF
>TRBV11-3|-|-|TRBJ2-1
TGTGCCAGCAGCTTAGGATTAAGCACGTCCTACAATGAGCAGTTCTTC
CASSLGLSTSYNEQFF
>TRBV18|-|few|TRBJ2-1
TGTGCCAGCTCACCGAACAGGGCCAGCTCCTACAATGAGCAGTTCTTC
CASSPNRASSYNEQFF
>TRBV19|TRBD2|-|TRBJ2-3
TGTGCCAGTAGTATTGGACTAGCGGGAGGGCGAGTAGATACGCAGTATTTT
CASSIGLAGGRVDTQYF
>TRBV2|-|-|TRBJ2-2
TGTGCCAGCAGTGATGAGGGGCGAGGGGCCACCGGGGAGCTGTTTTTT
CASSDEGRGATGELFF
>TRBV7-9|-|few|TRBJ2-3
TGTGCCAGCAGCTCACGGGGGGCCGGCACAGATACGCAGTATTTT
CASSSRGAGTDTQYF
>TRBV30|-|-|TRBJ2-5
TGTGCCTGGAGCGCCCTAGGAGGGGGGGCGTTCGGGGAGACCCAGTACTTC
CAWSALGGGAFGETQYF
>TRBV7-9|TRBD1|-|TRBJ1-2
TGTGCCAGCAGCTTAGAGGGACAGGGTACAGGCTACACCTTC
CASSLEGQGTGYTF
>TRBV10-3|-|-|TRBJ2-3
TGTGCCACCGAACCGTTCAGGACAGACCAGAGCACAGATACGCAGTATTTT
CATEPFRTDQSTDTQYF
>TRBV6-5|-|-|TRBJ2-7
TGTGCCAGCCGCGGACGGCCCTGGGACTACGAGCAGTACTTC
CASRGRPWDYEQYF
>TRBV6-1|TRBD2|-|TRBJ2-3
TGTGCCAGCGAGAGGCGGGAGGGCCTCCCAGATACGCAGTATTTT
CASERREGLPDTQYF
>TRBV7-2|TRBD1|-|TRBJ2-5
TGTGCCAGCAGATCAGGGGGGACCCAGTACTTC
CASRSGGTQYF
>TRBV29-1|-|-|TRBJ2-2
TGCAGCGTTACCCTCAGGGTCCCCGGGGAGCTGTTTTTT
CSVTLRVPGELFF
>TRBV19|-|once|TRBJ2-1
TGTGCCAGTAGCTCCTACGGGGGACAACTCTCAGGCGGGCAGTTCTTC
CASSSYGGQLSGGQFF
>TRBV2|-|few|TRBJ1-1
TGTGCCAGCAATAGGTTGAACACTGAAGCTTTCTTT
CASNRLNTEAFF
>TRBV6-1|-|-|TRBJ2-1
TGTGCCAGCGGGGACTTGGCCTACAATGAGCAGTTCTTC
CASGDLAYNEQFF
>TRBV28|-|-|TRBJ1-1
TGTGCCAGCAGTTTATGGAGGGACACTGAAGCTTTCTTT
CASSLWRDTEAFF
>TRBV9|-|-|TRBJ2-3
TGTGCCAGCAGCGTAGGGGCAGGGGAATCAGATACGCAGTATTTT
CASSVGAGESDTQYF
>TRBV19|TRBD1|-|TRBJ2-7
TGTGCCAGTAAGCGACAGGGCCCCTACGAGCAGTACTTC
CASKRQGPYEQYF
>TRBV21-1|-|-|TRBJ2-3
TGTGCCAGCAGCAAAGCAACTAGCGGGAGGTCGGATACGCAGTATTTT
CASSKATSGRSDTQYF
>TRBV7-6|TRBD1|few|TRBJ2-5
TGTGCCAGCAGTCGGGACAGGGGTCAAGAGACCCAGTACTTC
CASSRDRGQETQYF
>TRBV7-9|TRBD1|-|TRBJ1-3
TGTGCCAGCACCCCGGGGGGACAGGGGTTCGGAAACACCATATATTTT
CASTPGGQGFGNTIYF
>TRBV15|TRBD1|-|TRBJ1-4
TGTGCCACCAGCAGGGGGACAGGCGGGCCTTGGGGAACTAATGAAAAACTGTTTTTT
CATSRGTGGPWGTNEKLFF
>TRBV7-9|TRBD1|-|TRBJ1-2
TGTGCCAGCAGCTTTCCGGGACAGGGCGGCTATGGCTACACCTTC
CASSFPGQGGYGYTF
>TRBV11-2|-|-|TRBJ2-1
TGTGCCAGCAGCTTAGGTCCCGCCCTCAACAATGAGCAGTTCTTC
CASSLGPALNNEQFF
>TRBV5-4|-|few|TRBJ2-3
TGTGCCATCGGGGCCGAGCCTCTCACAGATACGCAGTATTTT
CAIGAEPLTDTQYF
>TRBV4-1|TRBD1|-|TRBJ1-2
TGCGCCAGCAGCCAAAGCAGGGGGCACGGCTACACCTTC
CASSQSRGHGYTF
>TRBV7-9|TRBD1|-|TRBJ1-2
TGTGCCAGCAGCTCGACAGGGCGCGGCTACACCTTC
CASSSTGRGYTF
>TRBV11-2|-|-|TRBJ1-6
TGTGCCAGCAGCTTGGGGATGGGCTCCTATAATTCACCCCTCCACTTT
CASSLGMGSYNSPLHF
>TRBV7-2|-|-|TRBJ1-5
TGTGCCAGCAGCTTAGAGGCCTTGGGCAATCAGCCCCAGCATTTT
CASSLEALGNQPQHF
>TRBV6-1|-|-|TRBJ2-5
TGTGCCAGCAATGGGGTAGGAGAGACCCAGTACTTC
CASNGVGETQYF
>TRBV9|-|once|TRBJ2-6
TGTGCCAGCAGCCCAGAGGGACCCTACTCTGGGGCCAACGTCCTGACTTTC
CASSPEGPYSGANVLTF
>TRBV7-3|-|-|TRBJ2-7
TGTGCCAGCAGCTTTTCTCCAACACGGAACGAGCAGTACTTC
CASSFSPTRNEQYF
>TRBV7-6|-|-|TRBJ2-3
TGTGCCAGCAGCTTAGCGCCTTCCGGGGGCATAGATACGCAGTATTTT
CASSLAPSGGIDTQYF
>TRBV6-1|-|-|TRBJ1-1
TGTGCCAGCAGTGAAGCTTTGGGGGGGGTCAAGACTGAAGCTTTCTTT
CASSEALGGVKTEAFF
>TRBV28|TRBD1|-|TRBJ1-5
TGTGCCAGCAGTTCACAAGGACAGGGTAGGAATCAGCCCCAGCATTTT
CASSSQGQGRNQPQHF
>TRBV29-1|-|-|TRBJ2-2
TGCAGCGTTTTCGAGGGGTGGGGCGGGGAGCTGTTTTTT
CSVFEGWGGELFF
>TRBV7-9|-|-|TRBJ2-7
TGTGCCAGCAGCTTAGGGGACCGCTCCTACGAGCAGTACTTC
CASSLGDRSYEQYF
>TRBV27|-|-|TRBJ1-5
TGTGCCAGCCGGTCGTCGGGTAGCAATCAGCCCCAGCATTTT
CASRSSGSNQPQHF
>TRBV18|-|-|TRBJ1-2
TGTGCCAGCTCACCCGGTAGTGATTATGGCTACACCTTC
CASSPGSDYGYTF
>TRBV10-3|TRBD1|-|TRBJ2-1
TGTGCCATCAGCGTCCAGGGGGCATCCTACAATGAGCAGTTCTTC
CAISVQGASYNEQFF